This T cell receptor (beta chain) was found in a study of identical twins. The study's findings and limits: Among out-of-frame alpha sequences shared by twins, low generation probability occurred in excess.

This clonotype was observed a few times. Its antigen is unknown. There were only healthy Caucasians among the donors. cDNA carried unique molecular identifiers, and a universal primer site was added by template switching. TCRdb ran MiXCR on the 5' RACE reads and lists one entry per CDR3 protein. The sample carries about 240,000 distinct CDR3 sequences, roughly 13% recorded once. The V gene's germline CDR1 is SGDLS and CDR2 YYNGEE. The length of the CDR3 is 13 residues. Trimming pared 4 bases from V and 9 bases from J, leaving 14 bases between. The sample was also linked to a second study, of yellow fever vaccine responses in identical twins. According to that study: Reportedly, twins showed a vaccine T cell response that looked partly convergent and partly personalized.

This chain joins TRBV9 and TRBJ2-1; a possible D gene is TRBD2 (5 bases). Sequencing input: memory (CD45RO+) T cells sorted from blood. The sequence came from a woman in her late teens or twenties in good health. CDR3 residues: CASSPPRVGEQFF. CDR3 bases: TGTGCCAGCAGCCCCCCGCGGGTAGGTGAGCAGTTCTTC.